This T cell receptor (beta chain) was recovered during a study of shared clonotypes between healthy human individuals. Only in-frame clones appear in the TCRdb table, and some are missing; sequencing was by immunoSEQ multiplex PCR. The repertoire holds more than 2 million clones, with roughly 95% as singletons. Points on this clone: Its cognate antigen is unknown.

Overall study findings and caveats: Despite large depth, sorted-subset datasets appeared incompletely sequenced.

The sample consisted of naive CD4+ T cells sorted from blood. Documented subset: CD45RA+ positively selected. The clonotype originates from a young man in good health.

CDR3 nucleotides: TGTGCCAGCAGTTTAACAGGGATGTTCGGGAATTCACCCCTCCACTTT. Translated, it gives CASSLTGMFGNSPLHF. J is TRBJ1-6 and V is TRBV27; perhaps TRBD1 as D (6 bases). The CDR3 spans 16 residues. V was cut by 2 bases and J by 7 bases, with 15 bases left in between. CDR1 is MNHEY and CDR2 is SMNVEV in the germline V gene (reference sequence).